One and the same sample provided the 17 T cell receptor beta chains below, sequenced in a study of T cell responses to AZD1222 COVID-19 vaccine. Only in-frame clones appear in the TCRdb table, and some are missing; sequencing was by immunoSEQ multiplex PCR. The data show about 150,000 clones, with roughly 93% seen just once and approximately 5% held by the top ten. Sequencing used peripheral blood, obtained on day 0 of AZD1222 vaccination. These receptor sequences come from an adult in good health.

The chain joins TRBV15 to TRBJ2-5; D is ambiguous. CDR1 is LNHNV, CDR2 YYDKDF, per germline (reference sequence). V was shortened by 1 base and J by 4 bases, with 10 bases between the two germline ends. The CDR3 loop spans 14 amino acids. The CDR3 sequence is CATSRGLVGETQYF. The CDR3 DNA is TGTGCCACCAGCAGAGGGCTAGTAGGAGAGACCCAGTACTTC. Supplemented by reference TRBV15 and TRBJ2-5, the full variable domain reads DAMVIQNPRYQVTQFGKPVTLSCSQTLNHNVMYWYQQKSSQAPKLLFHYYDKDFNNEADTPDNFQSRRPNTSFCFLDIRSPGLGDTAMYLCATSRGLVGETQYFGPGTRLLVL.

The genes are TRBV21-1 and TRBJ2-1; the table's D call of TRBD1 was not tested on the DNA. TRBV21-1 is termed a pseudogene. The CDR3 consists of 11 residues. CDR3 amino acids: CASTHYNEQFF. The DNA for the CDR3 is TGTGCCAGCACACATTACAATGAGCAGTTCTTC.

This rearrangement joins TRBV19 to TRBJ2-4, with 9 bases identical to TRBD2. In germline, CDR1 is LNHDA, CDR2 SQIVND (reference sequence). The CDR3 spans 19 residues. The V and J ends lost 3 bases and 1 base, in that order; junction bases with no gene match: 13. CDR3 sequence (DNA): TGTGCCAGTAGTATCCGTAGCGGGAGCGGAGTAGGGGCCAAAAACATTCAGTACTTC. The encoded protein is CASSIRSGSGVGAKNIQYF.

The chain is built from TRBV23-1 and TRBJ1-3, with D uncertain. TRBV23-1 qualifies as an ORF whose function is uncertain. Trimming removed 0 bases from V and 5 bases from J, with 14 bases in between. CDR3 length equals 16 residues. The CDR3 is CASSQSWPTPRNTIYF. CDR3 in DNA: TGCGCCAGCAGTCAATCGTGGCCGACGCCTAGAAACACCATATATTTT.

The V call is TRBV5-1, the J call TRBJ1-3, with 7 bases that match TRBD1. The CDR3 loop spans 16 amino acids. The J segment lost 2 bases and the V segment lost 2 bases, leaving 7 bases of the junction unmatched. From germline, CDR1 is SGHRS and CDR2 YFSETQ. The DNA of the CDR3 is TGCGCCAGCAGCTTAACGACAGGGTCCGCTGGAAACACCATATATTTT. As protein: CASSLTTGSAGNTIYF.

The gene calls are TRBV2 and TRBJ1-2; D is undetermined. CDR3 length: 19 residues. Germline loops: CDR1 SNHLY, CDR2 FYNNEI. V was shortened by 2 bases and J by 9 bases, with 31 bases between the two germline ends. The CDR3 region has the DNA TGTGCCAGCAGTGAACCCAGGACCCCAAGGAAAGAAAAGGTGCGGAGCTACACCTTC. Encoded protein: CASSEPRTPRKEKVRSYTF. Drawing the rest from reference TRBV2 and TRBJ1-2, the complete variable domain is EPEVTQTPSHQVTQMGQEVILRCVPISNHLYFYWYRQILGQKVEFLVSFYNNEISEKSEIFDDQFSVERPDGSNFTLKIRSTKLEDSAMYFCASSEPRTPRKEKVRSYTFGSGTRLTVV.

CDR3 amino acids: CAPQVRSIQGHEQFF. The CDR3, as DNA: TGTGCCCCCCAGGTCCGGTCTATCCAAGGGCATGAGCAGTTCTTC. The chain employs TRBV12-1 and TRBJ2-1. TRBV12-1 counts as a pseudogene. The length of the CDR3 is 15 residues.

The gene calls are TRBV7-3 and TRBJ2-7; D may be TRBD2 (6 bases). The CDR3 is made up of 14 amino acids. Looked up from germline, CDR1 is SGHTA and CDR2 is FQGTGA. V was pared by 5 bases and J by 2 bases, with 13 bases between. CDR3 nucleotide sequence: TGTGCCAGCAGCCCAGGGACTGTACCCTACGAGCAGTACTTC. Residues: CASSPGTVPYEQYF.

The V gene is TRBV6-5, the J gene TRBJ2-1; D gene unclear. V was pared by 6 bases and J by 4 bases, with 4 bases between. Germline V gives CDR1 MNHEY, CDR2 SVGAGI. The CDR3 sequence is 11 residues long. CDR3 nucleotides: TGTGCCAGCAGCCTATACAATGAGCAGTTCTTC. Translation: CASSLYNEQFF.

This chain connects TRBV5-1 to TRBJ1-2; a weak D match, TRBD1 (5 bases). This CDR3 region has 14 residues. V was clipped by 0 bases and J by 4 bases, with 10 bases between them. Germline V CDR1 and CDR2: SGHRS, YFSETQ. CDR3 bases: TGCGCCAGCAGCTTGGGACAGCGTTTCTATGGCTACACCTTC. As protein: CASSLGQRFYGYTF.

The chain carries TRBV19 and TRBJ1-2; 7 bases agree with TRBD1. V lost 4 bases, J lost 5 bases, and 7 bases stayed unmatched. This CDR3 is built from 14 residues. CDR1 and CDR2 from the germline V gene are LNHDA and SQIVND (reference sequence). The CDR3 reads CASSKGTAPYGYTF. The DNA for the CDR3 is TGTGCCAGTAGTAAAGGGACAGCTCCTTATGGCTACACCTTC.

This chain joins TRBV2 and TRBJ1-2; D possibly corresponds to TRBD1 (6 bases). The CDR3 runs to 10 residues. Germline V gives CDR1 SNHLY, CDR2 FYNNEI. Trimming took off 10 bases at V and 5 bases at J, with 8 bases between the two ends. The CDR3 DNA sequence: TGTGCCAACGGACAGTATGGCTACACCTTC. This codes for CANGQYGYTF.

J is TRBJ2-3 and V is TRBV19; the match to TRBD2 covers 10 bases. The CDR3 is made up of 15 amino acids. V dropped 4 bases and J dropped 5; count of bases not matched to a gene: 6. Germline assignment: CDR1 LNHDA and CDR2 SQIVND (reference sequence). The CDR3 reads CASSTSGRVIDTQYF. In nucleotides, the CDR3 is TGTGCCAGTAGTACCAGCGGGAGGGTAATAGATACGCAGTATTTT. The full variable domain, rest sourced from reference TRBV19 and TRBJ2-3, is DGGITQSPKYLFRKEGQNVTLSCEQNLNHDAMYWYRQDPGQGLRLIYYSQIVNDFQKGDIAEGYSVSREKKESFPLTVTSAQKNPTAFYLCASSTSGRVIDTQYFGPGTRLTVL.

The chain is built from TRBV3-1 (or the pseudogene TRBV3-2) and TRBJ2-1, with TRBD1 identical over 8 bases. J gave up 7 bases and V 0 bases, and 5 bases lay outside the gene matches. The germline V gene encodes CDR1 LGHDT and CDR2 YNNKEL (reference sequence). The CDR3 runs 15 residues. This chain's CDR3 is CASSQEQGARNEQFF. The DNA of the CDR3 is TGTGCCAGCAGCCAAGAGCAGGGGGCGCGGAATGAGCAGTTCTTC.

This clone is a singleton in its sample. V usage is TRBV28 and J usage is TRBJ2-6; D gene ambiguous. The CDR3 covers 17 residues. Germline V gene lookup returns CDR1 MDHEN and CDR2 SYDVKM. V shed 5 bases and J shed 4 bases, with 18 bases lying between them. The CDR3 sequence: CASSRTATLRGANVLTF. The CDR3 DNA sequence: TGTGCCAGCAGTCGGACGGCTACCCTGAGGGGGGCCAACGTCCTGACTTTC. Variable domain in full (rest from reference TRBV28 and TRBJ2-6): DVKVTQSSRYLVKRTGEKVFLECVQDMDHENMFWYRQDPGLGLRLIYFSYDVKMKEKGDIPEGYSVSREKKERFSLILESASTNQTSMYLCASSRTATLRGANVLTFGAGSRLTVL.

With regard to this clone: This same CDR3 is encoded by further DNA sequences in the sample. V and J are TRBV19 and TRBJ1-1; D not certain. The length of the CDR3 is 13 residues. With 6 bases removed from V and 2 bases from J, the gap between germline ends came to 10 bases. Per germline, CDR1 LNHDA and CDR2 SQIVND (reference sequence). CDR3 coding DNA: TGTGCCAGTAGCGTCGGGGTTAACACTGAAGCTTTCTTT. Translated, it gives CASSVGVNTEAFF. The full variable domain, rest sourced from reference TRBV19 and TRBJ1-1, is DGGITQSPKYLFRKEGQNVTLSCEQNLNHDAMYWYRQDPGQGLRLIYYSQIVNDFQKGDIAEGYSVSREKKESFPLTVTSAQKNPTAFYLCASSVGVNTEAFFGQGTRLTVV.

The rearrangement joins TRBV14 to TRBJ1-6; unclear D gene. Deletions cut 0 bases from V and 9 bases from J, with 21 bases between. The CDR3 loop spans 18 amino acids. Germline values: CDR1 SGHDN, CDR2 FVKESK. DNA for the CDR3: TGTGCCAGCAGCCAAGATTGGAGGTCGGGCCCCCCAGGTTCACCCCTCCACTTT. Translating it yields CASSQDWRSGPPGSPLHF.